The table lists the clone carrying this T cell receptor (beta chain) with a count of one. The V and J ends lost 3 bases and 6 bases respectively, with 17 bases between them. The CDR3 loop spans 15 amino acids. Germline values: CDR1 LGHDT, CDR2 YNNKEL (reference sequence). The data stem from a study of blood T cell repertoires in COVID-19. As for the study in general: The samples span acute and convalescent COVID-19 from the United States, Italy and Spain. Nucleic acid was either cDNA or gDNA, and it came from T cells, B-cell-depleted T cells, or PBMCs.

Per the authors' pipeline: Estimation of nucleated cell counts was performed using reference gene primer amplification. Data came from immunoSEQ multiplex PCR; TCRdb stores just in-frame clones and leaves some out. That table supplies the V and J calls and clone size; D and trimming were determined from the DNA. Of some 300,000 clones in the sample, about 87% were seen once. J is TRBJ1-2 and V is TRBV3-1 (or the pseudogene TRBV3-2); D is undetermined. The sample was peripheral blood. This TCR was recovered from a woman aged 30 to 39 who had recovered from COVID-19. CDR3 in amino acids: CASSHDAGKVDGYTF. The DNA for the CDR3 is TGTGCCAGCAGCCATGACGCGGGGAAAGTGGATGGCTACACCTTC.